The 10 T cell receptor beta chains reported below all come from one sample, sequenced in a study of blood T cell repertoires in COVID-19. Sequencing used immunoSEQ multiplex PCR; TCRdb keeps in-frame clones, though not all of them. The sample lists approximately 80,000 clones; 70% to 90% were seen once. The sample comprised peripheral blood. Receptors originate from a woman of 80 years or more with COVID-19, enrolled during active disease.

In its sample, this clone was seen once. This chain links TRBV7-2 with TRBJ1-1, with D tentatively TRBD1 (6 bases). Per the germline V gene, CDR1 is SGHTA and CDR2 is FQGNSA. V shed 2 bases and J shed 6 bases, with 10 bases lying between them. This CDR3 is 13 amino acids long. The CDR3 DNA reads TGTGCCAGCAGCTTAATACAGGGCCCTGAAGCTTTCTTT. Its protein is CASSLIQGPEAFF.

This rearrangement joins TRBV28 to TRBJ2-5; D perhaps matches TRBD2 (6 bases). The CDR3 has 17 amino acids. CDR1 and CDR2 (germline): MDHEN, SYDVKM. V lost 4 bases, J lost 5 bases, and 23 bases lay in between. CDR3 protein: CASSSRIRGIAMETQYF. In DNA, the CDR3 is TGTGCCAGCAGTTCCCGAATACGCGGGATTGCCATGGAGACCCAGTACTTC.

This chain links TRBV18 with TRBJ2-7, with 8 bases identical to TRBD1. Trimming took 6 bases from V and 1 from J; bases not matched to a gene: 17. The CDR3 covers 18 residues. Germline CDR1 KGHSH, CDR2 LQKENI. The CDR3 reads CASSPTGVSLSWSYEQYF. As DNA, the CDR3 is TGTGCCAGCTCCCCGACAGGGGTGAGTTTATCGTGGTCCTACGAGCAGTACTTC.

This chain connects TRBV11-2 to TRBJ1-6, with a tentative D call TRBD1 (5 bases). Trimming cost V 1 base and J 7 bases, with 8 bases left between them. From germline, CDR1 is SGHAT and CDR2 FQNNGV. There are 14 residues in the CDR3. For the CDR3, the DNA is TGTGCCAGCAGCTTAGCAGGGTTGAATTCACCCCTCCACTTT. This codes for CASSLAGLNSPLHF.

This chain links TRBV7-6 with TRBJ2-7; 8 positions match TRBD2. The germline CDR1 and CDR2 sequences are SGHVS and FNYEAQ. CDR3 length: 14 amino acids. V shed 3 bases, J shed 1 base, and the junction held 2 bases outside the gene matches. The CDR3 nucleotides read TGTGCCAGCAGCTTCGGGACTAGATCCTACGAGCAGTACTTC. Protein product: CASSFGTRSYEQYF.

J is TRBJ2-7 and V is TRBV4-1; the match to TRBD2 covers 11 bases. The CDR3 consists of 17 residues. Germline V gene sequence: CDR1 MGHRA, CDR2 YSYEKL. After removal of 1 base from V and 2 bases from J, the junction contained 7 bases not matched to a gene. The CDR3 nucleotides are TGCGCCAGCAGCCAAGTAATAGCGGGAGGGCTGGCCTACGAGCAGTACTTC. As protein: CASSQVIAGGLAYEQYF.

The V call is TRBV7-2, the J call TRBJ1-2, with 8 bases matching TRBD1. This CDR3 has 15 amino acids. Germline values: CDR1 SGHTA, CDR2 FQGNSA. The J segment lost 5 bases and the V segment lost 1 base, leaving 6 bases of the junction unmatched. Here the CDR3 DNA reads TGTGCCAGCAGCTTAGGGGACAGGAGGGGTTATGGCTACACCTTC. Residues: CASSLGDRRGYGYTF.

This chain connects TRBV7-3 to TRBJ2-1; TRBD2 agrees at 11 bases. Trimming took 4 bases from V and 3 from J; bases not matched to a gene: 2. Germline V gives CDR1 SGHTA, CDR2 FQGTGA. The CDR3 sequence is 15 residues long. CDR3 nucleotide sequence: TGTGCCAGCAGCTCTAGCGGGGGGCGCTACAATGAGCAGTTCTTC. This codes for CASSSSGGRYNEQFF.

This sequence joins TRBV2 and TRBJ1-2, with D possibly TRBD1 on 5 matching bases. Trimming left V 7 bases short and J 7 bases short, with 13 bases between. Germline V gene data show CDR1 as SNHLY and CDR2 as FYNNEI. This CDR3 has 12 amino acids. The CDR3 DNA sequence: TGTGCCAGCACCGGACAAGATAGTGGCTACACCTTC. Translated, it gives CASTGQDSGYTF.

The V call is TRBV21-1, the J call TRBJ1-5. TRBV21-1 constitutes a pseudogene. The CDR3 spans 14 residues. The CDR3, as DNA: TGTGCCAGCAGCACCAGGGGAGGGGGTCAGCCCCAGCATTTT. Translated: CASSTRGGGQPQHF.